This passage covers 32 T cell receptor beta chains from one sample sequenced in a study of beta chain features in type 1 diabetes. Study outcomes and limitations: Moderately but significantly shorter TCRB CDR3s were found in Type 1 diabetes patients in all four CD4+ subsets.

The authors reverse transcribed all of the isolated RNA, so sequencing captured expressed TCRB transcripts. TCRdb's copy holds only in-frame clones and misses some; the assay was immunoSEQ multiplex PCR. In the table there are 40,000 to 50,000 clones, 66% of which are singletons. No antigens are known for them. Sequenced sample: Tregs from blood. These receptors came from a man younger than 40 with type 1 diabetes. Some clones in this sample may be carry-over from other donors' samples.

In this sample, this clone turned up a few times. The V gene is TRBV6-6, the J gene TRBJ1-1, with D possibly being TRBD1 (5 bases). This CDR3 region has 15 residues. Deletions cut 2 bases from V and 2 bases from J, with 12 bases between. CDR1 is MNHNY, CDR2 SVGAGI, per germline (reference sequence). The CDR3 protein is CASSYRQIFNTEAFF. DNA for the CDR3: TGTGCCAGCAGTTACCGACAGATCTTTAACACTGAAGCTTTCTTT.

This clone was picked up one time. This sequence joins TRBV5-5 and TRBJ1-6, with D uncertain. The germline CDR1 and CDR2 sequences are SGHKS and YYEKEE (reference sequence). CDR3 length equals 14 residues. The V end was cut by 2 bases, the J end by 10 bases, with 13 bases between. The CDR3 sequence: CASSLQTRSSPLHF. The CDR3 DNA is TGTGCCAGCAGCTTACAGACCCGTTCCTCACCCCTCCACTTT.

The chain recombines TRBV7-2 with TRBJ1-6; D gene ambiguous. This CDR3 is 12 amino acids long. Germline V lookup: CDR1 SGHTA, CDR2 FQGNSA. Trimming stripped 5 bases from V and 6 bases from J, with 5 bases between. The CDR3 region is CASSLLNSPLHF. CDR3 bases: TGTGCCAGCAGCCTCCTTAATTCACCCCTCCACTTT.

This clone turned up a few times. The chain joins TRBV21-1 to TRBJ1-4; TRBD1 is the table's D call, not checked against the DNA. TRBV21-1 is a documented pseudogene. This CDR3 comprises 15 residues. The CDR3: CASRFPGQGDEKLFF. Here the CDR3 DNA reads TGTGCCAGCAGGTTTCCGGGACAGGGGGATGAAAAACTGTTTTTT.

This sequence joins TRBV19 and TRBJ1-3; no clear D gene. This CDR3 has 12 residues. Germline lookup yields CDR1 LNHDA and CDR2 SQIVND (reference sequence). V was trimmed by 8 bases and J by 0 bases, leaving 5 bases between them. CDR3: CASRLSGNTIYF. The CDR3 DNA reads TGTGCCAGTCGTCTCTCTGGAAACACCATATATTTT.

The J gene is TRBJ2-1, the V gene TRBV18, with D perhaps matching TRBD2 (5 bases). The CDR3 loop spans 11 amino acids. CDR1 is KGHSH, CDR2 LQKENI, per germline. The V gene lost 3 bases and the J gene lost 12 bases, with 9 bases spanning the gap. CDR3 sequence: CASSPDRGQFF. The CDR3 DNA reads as TGTGCCAGCTCACCGGACCGGGGGCAGTTCTTC.

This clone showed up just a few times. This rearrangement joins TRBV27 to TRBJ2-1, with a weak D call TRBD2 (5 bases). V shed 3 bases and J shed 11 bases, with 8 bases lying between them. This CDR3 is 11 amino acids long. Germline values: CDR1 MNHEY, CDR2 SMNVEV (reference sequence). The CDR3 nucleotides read TGTGCCAGCAGTTTCCGGGGAAAGCAGTTCTTC. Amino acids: CASSFRGKQFF.

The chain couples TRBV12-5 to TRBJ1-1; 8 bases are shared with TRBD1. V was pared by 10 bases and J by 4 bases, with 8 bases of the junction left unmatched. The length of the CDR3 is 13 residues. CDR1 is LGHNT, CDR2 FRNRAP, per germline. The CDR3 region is CATGQGASTEAFF. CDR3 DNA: TGTGCTACAGGCCAGGGGGCAAGCACTGAAGCTTTCTTT.

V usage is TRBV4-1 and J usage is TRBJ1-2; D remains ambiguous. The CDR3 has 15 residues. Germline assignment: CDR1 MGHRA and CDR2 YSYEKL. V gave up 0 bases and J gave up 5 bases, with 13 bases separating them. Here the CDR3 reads CASSQEETVPYGYTF. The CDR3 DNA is TGCGCCAGCAGCCAAGAAGAAACAGTCCCTTATGGCTACACCTTC.

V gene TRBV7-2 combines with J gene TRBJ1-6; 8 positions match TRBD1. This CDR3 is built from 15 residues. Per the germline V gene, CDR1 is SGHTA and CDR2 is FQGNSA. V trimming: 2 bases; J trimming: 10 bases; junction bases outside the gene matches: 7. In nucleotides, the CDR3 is TGTGCCAGCAGCTTACGACAGGGGCTTTGGTCACCCCTCCACTTT. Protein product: CASSLRQGLWSPLHF.

The CDR3 region is CASSLSASGKAYNEQFF. Written as DNA, the CDR3 is TGTGCCAGCAGCCTATCCGCCTCAGGGAAGGCCTACAATGAGCAGTTCTTC. The rearrangement uses TRBV7-2 and TRBJ2-1, with D perhaps TRBD1 (5 bases). Germline CDR1 is SGHTA and CDR2 is FQGNSA. V lost 5 bases, J lost 2 bases, and 19 bases lay in between. The CDR3 spans 17 residues.

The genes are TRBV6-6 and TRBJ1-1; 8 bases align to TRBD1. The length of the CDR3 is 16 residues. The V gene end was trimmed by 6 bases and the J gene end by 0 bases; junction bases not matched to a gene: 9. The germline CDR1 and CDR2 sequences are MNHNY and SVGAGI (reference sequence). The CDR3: CASSRQGRAMNTEAFF. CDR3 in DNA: TGTGCCAGCAGCCGACAGGGGCGGGCGATGAACACTGAAGCTTTCTTT.

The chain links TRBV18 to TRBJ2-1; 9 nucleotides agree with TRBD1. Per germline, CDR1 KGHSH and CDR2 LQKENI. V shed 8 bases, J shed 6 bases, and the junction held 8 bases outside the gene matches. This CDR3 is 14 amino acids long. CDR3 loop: CASPWTGAGNEQFF. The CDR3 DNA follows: TGTGCCAGCCCTTGGACAGGGGCCGGCAATGAGCAGTTCTTC.

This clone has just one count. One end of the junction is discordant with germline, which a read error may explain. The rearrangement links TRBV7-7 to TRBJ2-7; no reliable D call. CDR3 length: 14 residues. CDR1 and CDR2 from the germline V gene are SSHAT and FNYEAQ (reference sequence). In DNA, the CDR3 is TGTGCTAGCAGCTTAACCCCAAATAGCTACGAGCAGTACTTC. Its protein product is CASSLTPNSYEQYF.

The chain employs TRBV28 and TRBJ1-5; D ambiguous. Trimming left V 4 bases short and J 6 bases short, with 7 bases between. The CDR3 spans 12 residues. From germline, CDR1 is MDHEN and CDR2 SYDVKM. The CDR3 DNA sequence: TGTGCCAGCAGTTACGCGGGTCAGCCCCAGCATTTT. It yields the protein CASSYAGQPQHF.

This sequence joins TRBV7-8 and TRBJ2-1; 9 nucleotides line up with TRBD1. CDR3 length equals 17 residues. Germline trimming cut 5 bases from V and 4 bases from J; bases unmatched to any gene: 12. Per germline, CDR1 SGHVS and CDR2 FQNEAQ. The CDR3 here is CASSPPWTGALYNEQFF. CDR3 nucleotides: TGTGCCAGCAGCCCACCTTGGACAGGGGCTCTATACAATGAGCAGTTCTTC.

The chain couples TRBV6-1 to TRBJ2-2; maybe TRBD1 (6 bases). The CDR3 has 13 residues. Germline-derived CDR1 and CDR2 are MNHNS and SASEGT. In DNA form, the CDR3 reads TGTGTGGCACAGGGATGGGGCACCGGGGAGCTGTTTTTT. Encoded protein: CVAQGWGTGELFF.

The CDR3 sequence: CASMELAGEKLFF. Written as DNA, the CDR3 is TGTGCCAGCATGGAACTGGCGGGGGAAAAACTGTTTTTT. The chain is built from TRBV7-9 and TRBJ1-4; no reliable D call. Trimming stripped 7 bases from V and 8 bases from J, with 14 bases between. The germline V gene has CDR1 SEHNR and CDR2 FQNEAQ (reference sequence). The CDR3 has 13 amino acids.

For the CDR3, the DNA is TGTGCCAGCAGTTCCGGGTGGCCGAGACTTGGCTACACCTTC. Protein: CASSSGWPRLGYTF. The chain recombines TRBV27 with TRBJ1-2; no definite D call. Trimming took 4 bases from V and 7 from J, leaving 16 bases between them. Germline V gene data show CDR1 as MNHEY and CDR2 as SMNVEV (reference sequence). The CDR3 loop spans 14 amino acids.

In DNA, the CDR3 is TGCGCCAGCAGACTGTCAGGGGACTATGGCTACACCTTC. Translation gives CASRLSGDYGYTF. The chain combines TRBV5-1 with TRBJ1-2; possibly TRBD1 for D (6 bases). Per the germline V gene, CDR1 is SGHRS and CDR2 is YFSETQ. This CDR3 has 13 residues. Trimming stripped 5 bases from V and 3 bases from J, with 11 bases between.

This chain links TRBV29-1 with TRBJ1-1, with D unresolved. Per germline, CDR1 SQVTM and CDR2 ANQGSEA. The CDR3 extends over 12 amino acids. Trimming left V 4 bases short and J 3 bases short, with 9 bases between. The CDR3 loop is CSVAREYTEAFF. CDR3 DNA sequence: TGCAGCGTTGCAAGGGAGTACACTGAAGCTTTCTTT.

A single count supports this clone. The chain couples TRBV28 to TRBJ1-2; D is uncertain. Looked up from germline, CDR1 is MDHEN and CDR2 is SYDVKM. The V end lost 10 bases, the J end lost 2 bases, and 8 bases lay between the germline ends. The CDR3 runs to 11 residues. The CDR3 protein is CAIKENYGYTF. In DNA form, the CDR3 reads TGTGCCATCAAGGAGAACTATGGCTACACCTTC.

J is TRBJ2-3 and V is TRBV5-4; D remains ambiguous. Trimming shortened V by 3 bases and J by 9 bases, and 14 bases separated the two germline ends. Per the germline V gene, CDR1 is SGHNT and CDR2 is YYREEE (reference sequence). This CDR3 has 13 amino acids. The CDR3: CASSSGLSDTQYF. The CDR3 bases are TGTGCCAGCAGCTCGGGTTTAAGCGACACGCAGTATTTT.

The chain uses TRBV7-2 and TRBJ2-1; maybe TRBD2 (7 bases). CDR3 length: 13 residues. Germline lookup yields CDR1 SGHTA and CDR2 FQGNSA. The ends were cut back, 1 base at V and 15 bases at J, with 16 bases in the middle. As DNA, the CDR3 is TGTGCCAGCAGCTTAGTGGGCGGGGGCCTAGGGTTCTTC. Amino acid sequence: CASSLVGGGLGFF. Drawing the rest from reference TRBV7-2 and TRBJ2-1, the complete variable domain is GAGVSQSPSNKVTEKGKDVELRCDPISGHTALYWYRQSLGQGLEFLIYFQGNSAPDKSGLPSDRFSAERTGGSVSTLTIQRTQQEDSAVYLCASSLVGGGLGFFGPGTRLTVL.

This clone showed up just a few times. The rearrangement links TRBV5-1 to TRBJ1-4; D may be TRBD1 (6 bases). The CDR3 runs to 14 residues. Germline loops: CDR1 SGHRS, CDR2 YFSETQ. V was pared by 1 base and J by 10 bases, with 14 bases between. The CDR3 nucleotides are TGCGCCAGCAGCTTGATCCCAGGGGACGGAAAACTGTTTTTT. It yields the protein CASSLIPGDGKLFF.

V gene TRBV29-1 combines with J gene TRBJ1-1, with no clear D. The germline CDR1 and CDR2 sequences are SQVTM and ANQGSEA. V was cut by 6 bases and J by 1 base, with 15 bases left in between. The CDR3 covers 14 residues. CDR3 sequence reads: CSVALLEPNTEAFF. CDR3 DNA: TGCAGCGTAGCCTTGCTCGAACCGAACACTGAAGCTTTCTTT.

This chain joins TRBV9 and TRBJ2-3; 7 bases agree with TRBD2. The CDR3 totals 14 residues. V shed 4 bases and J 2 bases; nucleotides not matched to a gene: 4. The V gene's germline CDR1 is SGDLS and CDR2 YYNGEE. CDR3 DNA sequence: TGTGCCAGCAGCACCCGGGGGGTCACAGATACGCAGTATTTT. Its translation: CASSTRGVTDTQYF.

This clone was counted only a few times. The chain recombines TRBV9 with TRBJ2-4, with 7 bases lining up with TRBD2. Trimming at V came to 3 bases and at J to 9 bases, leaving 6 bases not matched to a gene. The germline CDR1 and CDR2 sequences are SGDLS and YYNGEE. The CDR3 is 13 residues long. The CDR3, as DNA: TGTGCCAGCAGCGCGATCGGCGGGAGCATTCAGTACTTC. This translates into CASSAIGGSIQYF.

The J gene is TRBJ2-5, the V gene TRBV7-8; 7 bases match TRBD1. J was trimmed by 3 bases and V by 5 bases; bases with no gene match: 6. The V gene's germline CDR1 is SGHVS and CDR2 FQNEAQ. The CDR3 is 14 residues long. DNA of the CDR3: TGTGCCAGCAGCCTAAGGGACAGAAAAGAGACCCAGTACTTC. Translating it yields CASSLRDRKETQYF.

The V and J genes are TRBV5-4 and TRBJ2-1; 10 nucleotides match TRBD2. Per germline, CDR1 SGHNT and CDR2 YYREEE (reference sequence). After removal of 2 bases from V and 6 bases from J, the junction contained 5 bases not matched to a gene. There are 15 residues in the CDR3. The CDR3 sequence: CASSLGAGGFNEQFF. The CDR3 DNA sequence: TGTGCCAGCAGCTTAGGAGCGGGGGGGTTCAATGAGCAGTTCTTC.

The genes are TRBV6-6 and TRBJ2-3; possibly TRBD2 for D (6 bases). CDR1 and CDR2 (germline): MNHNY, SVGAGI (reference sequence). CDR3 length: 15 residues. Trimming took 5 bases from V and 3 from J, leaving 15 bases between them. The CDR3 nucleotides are TGTGCCAGCAGTAAGGGGACTCAAGCGACAGATACGCAGTATTTT. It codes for CASSKGTQATDTQYF.

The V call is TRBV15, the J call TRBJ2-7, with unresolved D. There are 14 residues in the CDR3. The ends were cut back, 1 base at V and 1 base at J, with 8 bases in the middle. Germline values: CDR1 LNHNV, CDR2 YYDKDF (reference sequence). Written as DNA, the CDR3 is TGTGCCACCAGCAGAGGAGACAAGTCCTACGAGCAGTACTTC. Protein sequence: CATSRGDKSYEQYF.